These T cell receptor beta chains were read from a single sample in a study of shared clonotypes between healthy human individuals. Libraries were prepared by immunoSEQ multiplex PCR; TCRdb keeps only in-frame clonotypes and omits some of them. The sample gives about 2 million clones, 85% to 95% of which show up once; 0.1% to 0.15% is in the top ten. The specimen was naive CD4+ T cells sorted from blood. These receptors were collected from a young man in good health. Both conserved end residues are part of each CDR3. A D gene is named only where the DNA matches it firmly. A row's size may be missing; if present it is once, few, many or a size class.

v_gene	j_gene	abundance	d_gene	CDR3aa	CDR3nt
TRBV28	TRBJ2-7	.	TRBD2	CASSPAGGGSYEQYF	TGTGCCAGCAGTCCGGCCGGGGGGGGATCCTACGAGCAGTACTTC
TRBV28	TRBJ2-7	once	.	CASSLGTPYEQYF	TGTGCCAGCAGTCTGGGAACCCCATACGAGCAGTACTTC
TRBV19	TRBJ1-2	.	.	CASSGRDTGNYGYTF	TGTGCCAGTAGTGGTCGGGACACTGGCAACTATGGCTACACCTTC
TRBV6-6	TRBJ1-2	few	TRBD1	CASSPRPQGAPYGYTF	TGTGCCAGCAGTCCCCGCCCCCAGGGGGCTCCCTATGGCTACACCTTC
TRBV5-1	TRBJ1-2	.	.	CASSPGLTTEYNYGYTF	TGCGCCAGCAGCCCCGGGTTGACTACCGAATATAACTATGGCTACACCTTC
TRBV14	TRBJ2-7	.	TRBD1	CASSQENRGLPLVSEQYF	TGTGCCAGCAGCCAAGAAAACAGGGGGCTCCCCCTCGTAAGCGAGCAGTACTTC
TRBV28	TRBJ2-7	.	.	CASGENGPSYEQYF	TGTGCCAGCGGGGAGAACGGCCCCTCCTACGAGCAGTACTTC
TRBV6-5	TRBJ1-1	.	.	CASRADNPRQAFF	TGTGCCAGCAGGGCGGACAATCCACGCCAAGCTTTCTTT
TRBV18	TRBJ1-4	.	.	CASSPPNGRGEKLFF	TGTGCCAGCTCACCACCGAACGGCCGTGGGGAAAAACTGTTTTTT
TRBV18	TRBJ2-6	.	.	CASSPGVANVLTF	TGTGCCAGCTCACCAGGGGTGGCCAACGTCCTGACTTTC
TRBV4-1	TRBJ2-7	.	TRBD2	CASSFGLASSYEQYF	TGCGCCAGCAGCTTCGGACTAGCGTCCTCCTACGAGCAGTACTTC
TRBV6-1	TRBJ2-1	.	.	CATLHRTNEQFF	TGTGCCACCTTACATCGGACCAATGAGCAGTTCTTC
TRBV30	TRBJ1-5	.	.	CAWSERLGFQPQHF	TGTGCCTGGAGTGAACGTTTGGGGTTTCAGCCCCAGCATTTT
TRBV29-1	TRBJ1-1	.	.	CSVDRVDVSEAFF	TGCAGCGTTGACCGGGTGGATGTGTCTGAAGCTTTCTTT
TRBV10-3	TRBJ2-3	.	.	CAIRGGGTDTQYF	TGTGCCATCCGCGGAGGGGGGACAGATACGCAGTATTTT
TRBV9	TRBJ1-1	many	TRBD1	CASSVVWDSMNTEAFF	TGTGCCAGCAGCGTAGTCTGGGACAGTATGAACACTGAAGCTTTCTTT
TRBV30	TRBJ1-5	.	.	CAWGSGGGTLTTSNQPQHF	TGTGCCTGGGGATCGGGCGGGGGCACCCTGACCACTAGCAATCAGCCCCAGCATTTT
TRBV4-1	TRBJ2-2	.	.	CASSLLSGSNTGELFF	TGCGCCAGCAGCCTGTTGAGCGGGTCGAACACCGGGGAGCTGTTTTTT
TRBV5-4	TRBJ2-1	.	TRBD2	CASSPKGLAVFNEQFF	TGTGCCAGCAGCCCCAAGGGACTAGCCGTTTTCAATGAGCAGTTCTTC
TRBV5-1	TRBJ2-7	once	TRBD1	CASSFDRVYEQYF	TGCGCCAGCAGCTTCGACAGGGTGTACGAGCAGTACTTC
TRBV6-1	TRBJ2-3	.	TRBD2	CASTPTSGGVNTQYF	TGTGCCAGCACTCCCACTAGCGGGGGGGTTAATACGCAGTATTTT
TRBV7-9	TRBJ1-1	.	.	CASSERQQGAFF	TGTGCCAGCAGCGAAAGGCAGCAGGGAGCTTTCTTT
TRBV27	TRBJ2-7	.	TRBD2	CASSLTAGVPNEQYF	TGTGCCAGCAGTTTAACAGCGGGAGTTCCCAACGAGCAGTACTTC
TRBV9	TRBJ2-1	.	TRBD2	CASSVSGTNNEQFF	TGTGCCAGCAGCGTGAGCGGGACGAACAATGAGCAGTTCTTC
TRBV28	TRBJ1-6	.	.	CASSPDSGYSPLHF	TGTGCCAGCAGTCCAGACAGCGGATATTCACCCCTCCACTTT
TRBV15	TRBJ2-5	.	.	CATRSGPIQETQYF	TGTGCCACCAGATCCGGCCCCATACAAGAGACCCAGTACTTC
TRBV6-5	TRBJ2-5	.	.	CASSYSAGNQETQYF	TGTGCCAGCAGTTACTCGGCGGGGAACCAAGAGACCCAGTACTTC
TRBV10-3	TRBJ1-6	.	TRBD1	CAISPTRPGTGAITSNSPLHF	TGTGCCATCAGTCCCACAAGACCCGGGACAGGGGCGATTACATCAAATTCACCCCTCCACTTT
TRBV25-1	TRBJ1-2	.	.	CASSETVRGYGYTF	TGTGCCAGCAGTGAAACAGTGAGGGGCTATGGCTACACCTTC
TRBV15	TRBJ1-5	.	.	CATSSGQGISNQPQHF	TGTGCCACCAGCAGCGGTCAGGGGATTAGCAATCAGCCCCAGCATTTT
TRBV2	TRBJ1-1	once	.	CASGKAAEAFF	TGTGCCAGCGGGAAGGCCGCTGAAGCTTTCTTT
TRBV14	TRBJ2-5	.	.	CASSQVGFYQETQYF	TGTGCCAGCAGCCAAGTCGGGTTTTACCAAGAGACCCAGTACTTC
TRBV18	TRBJ1-1	.	.	CASSPLLRENTEAFF	TGTGCCAGCTCACCCCTACTGAGGGAGAACACTGAAGCTTTCTTT
TRBV6-5	TRBJ2-2	.	.	CASSAGDTNTGELFF	TGTGCCAGCAGTGCAGGGGATACGAACACCGGGGAGCTGTTTTTT
TRBV7-6	TRBJ2-4	.	TRBD1	CASSLYRQGPGAKNIQYF	TGTGCCAGCAGCTTGTATCGACAGGGGCCGGGGGCCAAAAACATTCAGTACTTC
TRBV5-1	TRBJ2-1	.	.	CASSLGPTVVDEQFF	TGCGCCAGCAGCTTGGGGCCTACCGTGGTGGATGAGCAGTTCTTC
TRBV6-1	TRBJ1-2	.	.	CASSEKTGMGYTF	TGTGCCAGCAGTGAGAAGACCGGGATGGGCTACACCTTC
TRBV28	TRBJ2-7	.	TRBD1	CASSAQGSEQYF	TGTGCCAGCAGTGCACAGGGGTCCGAGCAGTACTTC
TRBV7-2	TRBJ2-2	.	.	CASSFGGPNTGELFF	TGTGCCAGCAGCTTCGGCGGGCCGAACACCGGGGAGCTGTTTTTT
TRBV4-3	TRBJ1-6	.	.	CASSQEVGQTISPLHF	TGCGCCAGCAGCCAAGAGGTGGGGCAGACTATTTCACCCCTCCACTTT
TRBV2	TRBJ2-1	.	TRBD2	CASSEREGTYNEQFF	TGTGCCAGCAGTGAACGGGAGGGCACCTACAATGAGCAGTTCTTC
TRBV29-1	TRBJ2-7	.	.	CSVWVYEQYF	TGCAGCGTTTGGGTTTACGAGCAGTACTTC
TRBV18	TRBJ2-2	.	.	CASSIGLDGELFF	TGTGCCAGCTCGATCGGACTGGACGGGGAGCTGTTTTTT
TRBV27	TRBJ2-2	.	TRBD2	CASRAGGLPLTGELFF	TGTGCCAGCAGGGCGGGAGGTCTACCTTTGACCGGGGAGCTGTTTTTT
TRBV5-1	TRBJ2-5	.	.	CASSNGQPQETQYF	TGCGCCAGCAGCAACGGACAGCCCCAAGAGACCCAGTACTTC
TRBV7-2	TRBJ1-2	.	.	CASSLGAHNYGYTF	TGTGCCAGCAGCTTAGGGGCACATAACTATGGCTACACCTTC
TRBV9	TRBJ1-2	.	.	CASSAMSALGGYTF	TGTGCCAGCAGCGCTATGAGCGCTTTGGGCGGCTACACCTTC
TRBV6-6	TRBJ1-1	.	.	CASSYPKTESNTEAFF	TGTGCCAGCAGTTACCCAAAGACCGAATCGAACACTGAAGCTTTCTTT
TRBV25-1	TRBJ1-4	.	.	CASSSPGLNEKLFF	TGTGCCAGCAGCTCCCCGGGCCTGAACGAAAAACTGTTTTTT
TRBV19	TRBJ2-7	once	.	CASSIEAGYEQYF	TGTGCCAGTAGTATCGAGGCCGGGTACGAGCAGTACTTC
TRBV10-3	TRBJ1-5	.	.	CAISGPHGPQHF	TGTGCCATCAGTGGGCCCCATGGGCCCCAGCATTTT
TRBV5-3	TRBJ1-3	.	.	CARSSLPMEGNTIYF	TGTGCCAGAAGCTCCCTCCCTATGGAGGGGAACACCATATATTTT
TRBV15	TRBJ2-1	.	.	CATSSRRERVNEQFF	TGTGCCACCAGCTCACGCAGGGAGCGCGTCAATGAGCAGTTCTTC
TRBV6-1	TRBJ1-2	.	TRBD1	CASKGQGRSGYTF	TGTGCCAGCAAAGGACAGGGAAGATCTGGCTACACCTTC
TRBV7-9	TRBJ1-2	.	.	CASSSPTTSYGYTF	TGTGCCAGCAGCTCACCAACTACCTCCTATGGCTACACCTTC
TRBV4-1	TRBJ1-1	.	TRBD1	CASSQDLGTGYTEAFF	TGCGCCAGCAGCCAAGATCTTGGGACAGGGTACACTGAAGCTTTCTTT
TRBV4-1	TRBJ2-7	.	TRBD2	CASSQALGAGVAYEQYF	TGCGCCAGCAGCCAAGCCCTCGGAGCGGGAGTGGCCTACGAGCAGTACTTC
TRBV18	TRBJ1-5	.	.	CASSPVGKEHQPQHF	TGTGCCAGCTCACCAGTCGGGAAGGAGCATCAGCCCCAGCATTTT